The rows below give T cell receptor beta chains drawn from one sample of a study of blood T cell repertoires in COVID-19. The data were produced by immunoSEQ multiplex PCR, yet TCRdb's version contains in-frame clones alone and is incomplete. The sample has roughly 390,000 clones, about 85% seen once. Sequencing was performed on peripheral blood. These receptors all come from a woman younger than 30 with acute or convalescent COVID-19. CDR3s leave out the opening cysteine and the closing phenylalanine or tryptophan. Each record gives: CDR3 protein, V gene.

CDR3aa: ASSTGTGREKLF
v_gene: TRBV21-1

CDR3aa: ASSIAGGLQETQY
v_gene: TRBV14

CDR3aa: ASSQEGWVRGTGPIGEKLF
v_gene: TRBV3-1/TRBV3-2

CDR3aa: ASSQGTGINQPQH
v_gene: TRBV13

CDR3aa: ASTWTANTEAF
v_gene: TRBV12-3/TRBV12-4

CDR3aa: ASSLGGTRGEQY
v_gene: TRBV7-2

CDR3aa: ATSAWGQGGEKLF
v_gene: TRBV24-1

CDR3aa: ASKGANSNQPQH
v_gene: TRBV6-5

CDR3aa: ASSFSGGQGANTDTQY
v_gene: TRBV13

CDR3aa: ASSSSSTGYYGYT
v_gene: TRBV27

CDR3aa: ASSPETGAGYEQY
v_gene: TRBV6-5